This entry lists 21 T cell receptor beta chains sequenced from one sample in a study of T cell repertoires in ileal Crohn's disease. Time point meaning: neoterminal ileum biopsy at postoperative endoscopy, about 6 months after surgery. Sequencing used immunoSEQ multiplex PCR; TCRdb keeps in-frame clones, though not all of them. The sample has about 3,500 clones; over 75% are singletons. The sample consisted of ileal tissue. The source is an adult with Crohn's disease.

This clone appeared once. The rearrangement links TRBV6-5 to TRBJ2-7; TRBD1 aligns across 8 bases. Germline assignment: CDR1 MNHEY and CDR2 SVGAGI. V shed 6 bases, J shed 7 bases, and the junction held 8 bases outside the gene matches. This CDR3 region has 13 residues. The CDR3 spells CASRRDRYGEQYF. CDR3 DNA: TGTGCCAGCAGAAGGGACAGGTACGGGGAGCAGTACTTC.

The V and J genes are TRBV7-9 and TRBJ2-7, with D possibly TRBD1 on 6 matching bases. Trimming pared 5 bases from V and 5 bases from J, leaving 10 bases between. Germline V lookup: CDR1 SEHNR, CDR2 FQNEAQ (reference sequence). The CDR3 contains 12 residues. The CDR3 bases are TGTGCCAGCAGCACAACAGGGAACGAGCAGTACTTC. It translates to CASSTTGNEQYF.

V usage is TRBV5-1 and J usage is TRBJ2-7; 12 bases agree with TRBD2. Looked up from germline, CDR1 is SGHRS and CDR2 is YFSETQ. V lost 2 bases, J lost 1 base, and 4 bases stayed unmatched. The CDR3 sequence is 16 residues long. CDR3 residues: CASSFRLAGDSYEQYF. CDR3 bases: TGCGCCAGCAGCTTCCGACTAGCGGGGGATTCCTACGAGCAGTACTTC.

The CDR3 spells CASSLGSSLQETQYF. The CDR3 DNA follows: TGTGCCAGCAGCTTAGGCTCCAGTTTACAAGAGACCCAGTACTTC. The chain joins TRBV7-2 to TRBJ2-5, with D unclear. The V and J ends lost 1 base and 2 bases respectively, with 11 bases between them. Per the germline V gene, CDR1 is SGHTA and CDR2 is FQGNSA. The CDR3 is 15 residues long.

The V and J genes are TRBV7-9 and TRBJ1-1; the match to TRBD1 covers 8 bases. CDR1 is SEHNR and CDR2 is FQNEAQ in the germline V gene (reference sequence). CDR3 length: 15 residues. The V and J ends lost 5 bases and 1 base, in that order; junction bases with no gene match: 6. The CDR3 DNA reads TGTGCCAGCAGCGAAGCGACAGGGGCGAACACTGAAGCTTTCTTT. It yields the protein CASSEATGANTEAFF. Full variable domain (missing parts from reference TRBV7-9 and TRBJ1-1): DTGVSQNPRHKITKRGQNVTFRCDPISEHNRLYWYRQTLGQGPEFLTYFQNEAQLEKSRLLSDRFSAERPKGSFSTLEIQRTEQGDSAMYLCASSEATGANTEAFFGQGTRLTVV.

This chain links TRBV29-1 with TRBJ1-1, with 7 bases identical to TRBD1. The CDR3 loop spans 15 amino acids. The V and J ends lost 4 bases and 10 bases, in that order; junction bases with no gene match: 18. Germline CDR1 and CDR2: SQVTM and ANQGSEA. The CDR3, as DNA: TGCAGCGTTGGGCCCGTGGGAAGGGGGCGAGTTGGAGCTTTCTTT. This gives the protein CSVGPVGRGRVGAFF.

The chain recombines TRBV18 with TRBJ2-5, with D perhaps TRBD1 (6 bases). The CDR3 spans 13 residues. Germline V gene lookup returns CDR1 KGHSH and CDR2 LQKENI. V lost 3 bases and J 4 bases, leaving 9 bases between the germline ends. DNA for the CDR3: TGTGCCAGCTCACCTCGACAGGCAGAGACCCAGTACTTC. Amino acid sequence: CASSPRQAETQYF.

The chain is built from TRBV11-2 and TRBJ2-2, with TRBD2 identical over 8 bases. Germline values: CDR1 SGHAT, CDR2 FQNNGV. This CDR3 spans 15 amino acids. J was trimmed by 1 base and V by 5 bases; bases with no gene match: 3. The CDR3 reads CASSRTSLNTGELFF. The CDR3, as DNA: TGTGCCAGCAGCCGGACTAGCCTGAACACCGGGGAGCTGTTTTTT.

The chain uses TRBV29-1 and TRBJ1-1; tentative D call: TRBD1 (5 bases). The V and J ends lost 7 bases and 0 bases respectively, with 9 bases between them. CDR3 length: 12 residues. Germline V gives CDR1 SQVTM, CDR2 ANQGSEA. CDR3 region: CSGGGMNTEAFF. The CDR3 nucleotides are TGCAGCGGCGGGGGGATGAACACTGAAGCTTTCTTT.

CDR3: CASSLRGDSSNQPQHF. CDR3 in DNA: TGTGCCAGCAGTTTGAGGGGGGACAGTAGCAATCAGCCCCAGCATTTT. V gene TRBV27 combines with J gene TRBJ1-5; 7 bases fit TRBD1. This CDR3 comprises 16 residues. Trimming took 3 bases from V and 0 from J; bases not matched to a gene: 5. Germline values: CDR1 MNHEY, CDR2 SMNVEV (reference sequence).

This clone was detected only a few times. The gene calls are TRBV4-3 and TRBJ2-3; 10 nucleotides align to TRBD1. The CDR3 extends over 15 amino acids. Trimming removed 3 bases from V and 8 bases from J; junction bases left unmatched: 8. The germline V gene has CDR1 LGHNA and CDR2 YSLEER. CDR3 coding DNA: TGCGCCAGCAGCCACGACAGGGGGCGCAAAGGTACGCAGTATTTT. It yields the protein CASSHDRGRKGTQYF.

The chain combines TRBV4-3 with TRBJ2-7, with D possibly TRBD2 on 6 matching bases. The CDR3 runs to 14 residues. V was clipped by 0 bases and J by 4 bases, with 10 bases between them. The germline V gene has CDR1 LGHNA and CDR2 YSLEER. The CDR3 here is CASSQDAGRYEQYF. Here the CDR3 DNA reads TGCGCCAGCAGCCAAGATGCAGGGAGGTACGAGCAGTACTTC.

The chain uses TRBV6-1 and TRBJ2-7, with 7 nucleotides matching TRBD2. This CDR3 region has 13 residues. CDR1 is MNHNS, CDR2 SASEGT, per germline. V was clipped by 6 bases and J by 5 bases; unmatched bases: 7. DNA for the CDR3: TGTGCCAGCAGCCCTGGGAGGGGAAACGAGCAGTACTTC. Its translation: CASSPGRGNEQYF.

This chain joins TRBV6-1 and TRBJ1-2, with D perhaps matching TRBD1 (6 bases). Germline V gene sequence: CDR1 MNHNS, CDR2 SASEGT. The germline V and J ends were trimmed by 4 bases and 7 bases, with 16 bases remaining between them. The CDR3 spans 14 residues. For the CDR3, the DNA is TGTGCCAGCAGTGCTCTGGGGGGGCAGGTTGGCTACACCTTC. Translated, it gives CASSALGGQVGYTF.

The chain joins TRBV28 to TRBJ1-5; 8 bases agree with TRBD1. The CDR3 spans 15 residues. Looked up from germline, CDR1 is MDHEN and CDR2 is SYDVKM. Unmatched junction bases numbered 7, after V lost 5 bases and J lost 4 bases. CDR3 nucleotide sequence: TGTGCCAGCAGTCACGGACAGGGATGGAATCAGCCCCAGCATTTT. Amino acids: CASSHGQGWNQPQHF.

This sequence joins TRBV6-1 and TRBJ2-1; no clear D gene. The CDR3 has 15 amino acids. Trimming stripped 5 bases from V and 0 bases from J, with 11 bases between. The germline CDR1 and CDR2 sequences are MNHNS and SASEGT. CDR3 nucleotides: TGTGCCAGCAGTTTAGAGGAAGGCTCCTACAATGAGCAGTTCTTC. Its protein product is CASSLEEGSYNEQFF.

The J gene is TRBJ2-3, the V gene TRBV7-2; 9 positions match TRBD2. The CDR3 consists of 16 residues. The trim removed 0 bases at V and 5 bases at J, leaving 6 bases unmatched. Germline V lookup: CDR1 SGHTA, CDR2 FQGNSA. The CDR3 spells CASSLAGSGSKDTQYF. CDR3 DNA sequence: TGTGCCAGCAGCTTAGCGGGTAGCGGGAGTAAAGATACGCAGTATTTT.

The rearrangement uses TRBV4-3 and TRBJ2-7; D is possibly TRBD1 (6 bases). The CDR3 sequence is 16 residues long. Per the germline V gene, CDR1 is LGHNA and CDR2 is YSLEER. Trimming pared 0 bases from V and 2 bases from J, leaving 14 bases between. CDR3 DNA: TGCGCCAGCAGCCAAGAGTGGGGGCGCGTCCCCTACGAGCAGTACTTC. Amino acids: CASSQEWGRVPYEQYF.

The chain joins TRBV11-2 to TRBJ2-3; perhaps TRBD2 as D (6 bases). The CDR3 totals 16 residues. CDR1 is SGHAT, CDR2 FQNNGV, per germline. V lost 5 bases to trimming and J lost 3 bases, with 18 bases between them. DNA for the CDR3: TGTGCCAGCAGCCGATCACTAGCAGAATATACAGATACGCAGTATTTT. The encoded protein is CASSRSLAEYTDTQYF.

This sequence joins TRBV4-1 and TRBJ1-2; D may be TRBD1 (6 bases). The CDR3 is made up of 15 amino acids. Trimming removed 3 bases at V and 7 bases at J, with 18 bases between. Germline V gene sequence: CDR1 MGHRA, CDR2 YSYEKL. CDR3 sequence reads: CASSQSGVLGSGYTF. CDR3 DNA: TGCGCCAGCAGCCAGTCAGGGGTGCTAGGAAGTGGCTACACCTTC.

This sequence joins TRBV19 and TRBJ2-3; 7 bases agree with TRBD1. Germline-derived CDR1 and CDR2 are LNHDA and SQIVND (reference sequence). Trimming cost V 7 bases and J 1 base; bases outside gene matches: 14. The CDR3 contains 17 residues. The CDR3 spells CASTPKQGITGTDTQYF. DNA for the CDR3: TGTGCCAGTACCCCGAAACAGGGGATTACCGGCACAGATACGCAGTATTTT.